This T cell receptor (beta chain) was captured in a study of metastatic and nonmetastatic thyroid tumors. Study-wide context: Repertoires of blood and of tissue (tumor or nodule) from malignant and benign thyroid patients were compared. Study results and limitations: Reports indicated that malignant thyroid tumors showed significantly higher TCR beta diversity than benign nodules did, in blood and tumor.

In the study's own analysis: CDR3 differences across clinicopathological groups were used to build a distant-metastasis classifier for papillary thyroid cancer. TCRdb reprocessed the PCR reads using MiXCR. These V and J calls originate from TCRdb's pipeline instead of the authors' own analysis. The sample has fewer than 20,000 clones; about 22% are singletons. Treatment of any kind had been given to no patient before thyroid surgery. Worth noting for this clone: No antigen is known for it.

Material for sequencing was adjacent normal tissue. The origin of this receptor is a female donor with papillary thyroid cancer or a benign thyroid nodule (not recorded which). Some clones in this sample may be carry-over from other donors' samples.

For the CDR3, the DNA is TGCGCCAGCAGCTCTGGCCGCGACAGGAATTCACCCCTCCACTTT. Protein sequence: CASSSGRDRNSPLHF. V gene TRBV5-1 combines with J gene TRBJ1-6; D is perhaps TRBD1 (6 bases). Germline V lookup: CDR1 SGHRS, CDR2 YFSETQ. Trimming took 3 bases from V and 7 from J, leaving 14 bases between them. There are 15 residues in the CDR3.